The 18 T cell receptor beta chains below come from one sample, sequenced in a study of blood T cell repertoires in COVID-19. Only in-frame clones appear in the TCRdb table, and some are missing; sequencing was by immunoSEQ multiplex PCR. The sample contains 150,000 to 200,000 clones, roughly 81% of which appear only once. Sequenced material: peripheral blood. These receptors originate from a woman aged 80 or over with COVID-19, enrolled during active disease.

In this sample, this clone turned up a few times. Other DNA sequences in this specimen translate into the identical CDR3. The rearrangement joins TRBV19 to TRBJ1-5, with 10 nucleotides matching TRBD1. V was clipped by 3 bases and J by 5 bases; unmatched bases: 1. Germline V CDR1 and CDR2: LNHDA, SQIVND (reference sequence). The CDR3 totals 14 residues. In nucleotides, the CDR3 is TGTGCCAGTAGTATGGGACAGGGGCATCAGCCCCAGCATTTT. Translated: CASSMGQGHQPQHF.

The V and J genes are TRBV19 and TRBJ1-2; TRBD1 matches at 7 bases. The CDR3 extends over 11 amino acids. Germline V gene lookup returns CDR1 LNHDA and CDR2 SQIVND (reference sequence). The junction had 3 bases not matched to a gene; V was cut back by 6 bases and J by 8 bases. This CDR3 is CASRTGHGYTF. The CDR3 coding sequence is TGTGCCAGTAGGACAGGGCACGGCTACACCTTC.

The chain couples TRBV5-6 to TRBJ1-5, with 9 bases identical to TRBD1. The germline V gene has CDR1 SGHDT and CDR2 YYEEEE. The CDR3 consists of 15 residues. V gave up 4 bases and J gave up 4 bases; unmatched junction bases: 6. In DNA, the CDR3 is TGTGCCAGCAGCACAACTGGGACAGGGAATCAGCCCCAGCATTTT. Its protein is CASSTTGTGNQPQHF.

The chain couples TRBV28 to TRBJ2-2; the match to TRBD1 covers 7 bases. The V gene's germline CDR1 is MDHEN and CDR2 SYDVKM. This CDR3 comprises 15 residues. V gave up 11 bases and J gave up 0 bases; unmatched junction bases: 9. The CDR3 DNA is TGTGCCGTGGAGACAGGGATCACGAACACCGGGGAGCTGTTTTTT. This translates into CAVETGITNTGELFF.

The chain has TRBV14 and TRBJ2-2; the D gene is possibly TRBD1 (5 bases). V gave up 2 bases and J gave up 3 bases, with 13 bases separating them. CDR3 length: 16 residues. Germline CDR1 reads SGHDN; CDR2 reads FVKESK. The CDR3 loop reads CASSQYKGADTGELFF. CDR3 coding DNA: TGTGCCAGCAGCCAATATAAAGGGGCGGACACCGGGGAGCTGTTTTTT.

The chain is built from TRBV11-3 and TRBJ2-2; TRBD1 aligns across 9 bases. Looked up from germline, CDR1 is SGHNT and CDR2 is YENEEA. The CDR3 has 16 residues. V lost 1 base, J lost 5 bases, and 5 bases stayed unmatched. The CDR3 sequence: CASSLGGTGLTGELFF. CDR3 nucleotides: TGTGCCAGCAGCTTAGGAGGGACAGGGCTTACCGGGGAGCTGTTTTTT. Variable domain in full (rest from reference TRBV11-3 and TRBJ2-2): EAGVVQSPRYKIIEKKQPVAFWCNPISGHNTLYWYLQNLGQGPELLIRYENEEAVDDSQLPKDRFSAERLKGVDSTLKIQPAELGDSAVYLCASSLGGTGLTGELFFGEGSRLTVL.

The chain has TRBV24-1 and TRBJ2-3; a weak D match, TRBD1 (6 bases). Trimming took 3 bases from V and 6 from J, leaving 9 bases between them. Germline CDR1 KGHDR, CDR2 SFDVKD. The CDR3 loop spans 13 amino acids. This chain's CDR3 is CATSDPGEDTQYF. CDR3 coding DNA: TGTGCCACCAGTGATCCAGGGGAGGATACGCAGTATTTT.

The chain couples TRBV21-1 to TRBJ2-3; the table calls TRBD2, which could not be checked here. TRBV21-1 is described as a pseudogene. This CDR3 region has 19 residues. The CDR3 spells CASSKPSRLAGEIADTQYF. The CDR3 region has the DNA TGTGCCAGCAGCAAGCCCTCCAGACTAGCGGGGGAGATTGCAGATACGCAGTATTTT.

The chain links TRBV28 to TRBJ1-1, with D maybe TRBD1 (6 bases). Trimming left V 3 bases short and J 2 bases short, with 16 bases between. Germline V gene sequence: CDR1 MDHEN, CDR2 SYDVKM. The CDR3 is made up of 16 amino acids. CDR3 sequence (DNA): TGTGCCAGCAGTTTCCCCTTAGACAGGTACAACACTGAAGCTTTCTTT. Encoded protein: CASSFPLDRYNTEAFF.

This chain connects TRBV7-9 to TRBJ2-3, with 8 nucleotides matching TRBD2. Germline V gives CDR1 SEHNR, CDR2 FQNEAQ (reference sequence). The CDR3 runs 16 residues. V lost 6 bases and J lost 2; bases outside the gene matches: 10. CDR3 amino acids: CASSRPGRGDTDTQYF. CDR3 coding DNA: TGTGCCAGCAGTCGTCCGGGGCGGGGGGACACAGATACGCAGTATTTT.

The chain is built from TRBV19 and TRBJ1-5, with 7 bases aligning to TRBD1. CDR3 length equals 17 residues. The germline gives CDR1 LNHDA, CDR2 SQIVND (reference sequence). Trimming cost V 2 bases and J 0 bases; bases outside gene matches: 7. CDR3 nucleotides: TGTGCCAGTAGTATAAAGGACAGGCGGTATAGCAATCAGCCCCAGCATTTT. As protein: CASSIKDRRYSNQPQHF.

This chain uses TRBV10-3 with TRBJ2-1, with D perhaps matching TRBD2 (5 bases). Trimming removed 2 bases at V and 10 bases at J, with 9 bases between. This CDR3 is built from 12 residues. Germline CDR1 and CDR2: ENHRY and SYGVKD. This chain's CDR3 is CAISETGIEQFF. The CDR3 coding sequence is TGTGCCATCAGTGAGACGGGGATCGAGCAGTTCTTC.

This sequence joins TRBV9 and TRBJ2-3; D perhaps matches TRBD2 (5 bases). The CDR3 sequence is 12 residues long. Germline loops: CDR1 SGDLS, CDR2 YYNGEE. The ends were cut back, 4 bases at V and 7 bases at J, with 10 bases in the middle. The chain's CDR3 is CASSPPGYTQYF. The CDR3 DNA reads TGTGCCAGCAGCCCCCCGGGATATACGCAGTATTTT.

The genes are TRBV29-1 and TRBJ1-2; D is undetermined. CDR3 length: 12 amino acids. V was pared by 3 bases and J by 3 bases, with 8 bases between. From germline, CDR1 is SQVTM and CDR2 ANQGSEA. The CDR3, as DNA: TGCAGCGTTGATGTGGCAGACTATGGCTACACCTTC. This encodes CSVDVADYGYTF.

The J gene is TRBJ1-1, the V gene TRBV5-1; 9 nucleotides agree with TRBD1. This CDR3 has 15 amino acids. With V trimmed by 4 bases and J by 6 bases, 10 bases remained unmatched. Germline V gene sequence: CDR1 SGHRS, CDR2 YFSETQ. CDR3 amino acids: CASSSYRGRFAEAFF. In nucleotides, the CDR3 is TGCGCCAGCAGCAGCTACAGGGGGCGTTTCGCTGAAGCTTTCTTT.

In this sample, this clone turned up once. The V and J genes are TRBV7-6 and TRBJ2-7; D call uncertain. V was shortened by 1 base and J by 0 bases, with 7 bases between the two germline ends. Germline values: CDR1 SGHVS, CDR2 FNYEAQ. This CDR3 contains 14 residues. The CDR3 region is CASSLGQRSYEQYF. For the CDR3, the DNA is TGTGCCAGCAGCTTAGGCCAGCGCTCCTACGAGCAGTACTTC.

This chain links TRBV5-4 with TRBJ2-7, with 10 bases matching TRBD2. CDR1 and CDR2 from the germline V gene are SGHNT and YYREEE (reference sequence). The CDR3 is 15 amino acids. V lost 4 bases to trimming and J lost 5 bases; unmatched junction nucleotides: 9. The CDR3 protein is CASSVKREGLHEQYF. In nucleotides, the CDR3 is TGTGCCAGCAGCGTTAAGCGGGAGGGCCTTCACGAGCAGTACTTC.

V usage is TRBV18 and J usage is TRBJ2-3; 11 bases match TRBD2. The germline CDR1 and CDR2 sequences are KGHSH and LQKENI. The CDR3 is 19 residues long. V was pared by 4 bases and J by 2 bases, with 14 bases of the junction left unmatched. Here the CDR3 DNA reads TGTGCCAGCTCACAAGGACTAGCGGGCTTGGGGGCGGTCACAGATACGCAGTATTTT. Its protein is CASSQGLAGLGAVTDTQYF.